The following is a T cell receptor (beta chain) sequence with its context. Clinical histories supplied by participants themselves formed the basis of cohort assignment. This entry comes from a study of blood T cell repertoires in COVID-19. The wider study: Acute and convalescent COVID-19 samples came from the United States, Italy and Spain.

The method was immunoSEQ multiplex PCR; TCRdb's version includes in-frame clones alone and lacks a portion of them. The table records 250,000 to 350,000 clones, 90% of them present only once. This CDR3 contains 13 residues. The V end lost 1 base, the J end lost 3 bases, and 4 bases lay between the germline ends. The germline V gene encodes CDR1 MGHRA and CDR2 YSYEKL. The sample was PBMCs or T cells enriched from blood (not recorded which). The origin of this receptor is a woman younger than 45 who had recovered from COVID-19. The rearrangement joins TRBV4-1 to TRBJ1-5; D call uncertain. CDR3 DNA: TGCGCCAGCAGCCAAGTAGTCAATCAGCCCCAGCATTTT. Translating it yields CASSQVVNQPQHF.